The source of this TCR beta chain is a study of cytomegalovirus exposure and HLA in healthy donors. General study results and limits: A further, later analysis showed that HLA-associated TCR beta chains (compared with equally common others) were more clonally expanded. Rare TCR sequences predominated, though certain public TCRs were found in many donors. TCR association rates varied by HLA locus in a later analysis, with DRB1 highest and HLA-C lowest.

Concerning this clone itself: Its target is not known.

The germline V gene has CDR1 MNHEY and CDR2 SMNVEV (reference sequence). The CDR3 has 14 residues. After removal of 6 bases from V and 6 bases from J, the junction contained 2 bases not matched to a gene. PCR used 60 Vbeta primers and 13 Jbeta primers. Repertoires were generated with immunoSEQ multiplex PCR, while TCRdb's copy carries only in-frame clones and drops some. The sample lists about 100,000 clones, about 74% occurring once. This clonotype originated in a young woman in good health and CMV-seropositive. Source material: PBMCs. The chain employs TRBV27 and TRBJ2-2, with 12 positions matching TRBD2. The CDR3 bases are TGTGCCAGCAGACTAGCGGGAGGCCCCGGGGAGCTGTTTTTT. Protein sequence: CASRLAGGPGELFF.